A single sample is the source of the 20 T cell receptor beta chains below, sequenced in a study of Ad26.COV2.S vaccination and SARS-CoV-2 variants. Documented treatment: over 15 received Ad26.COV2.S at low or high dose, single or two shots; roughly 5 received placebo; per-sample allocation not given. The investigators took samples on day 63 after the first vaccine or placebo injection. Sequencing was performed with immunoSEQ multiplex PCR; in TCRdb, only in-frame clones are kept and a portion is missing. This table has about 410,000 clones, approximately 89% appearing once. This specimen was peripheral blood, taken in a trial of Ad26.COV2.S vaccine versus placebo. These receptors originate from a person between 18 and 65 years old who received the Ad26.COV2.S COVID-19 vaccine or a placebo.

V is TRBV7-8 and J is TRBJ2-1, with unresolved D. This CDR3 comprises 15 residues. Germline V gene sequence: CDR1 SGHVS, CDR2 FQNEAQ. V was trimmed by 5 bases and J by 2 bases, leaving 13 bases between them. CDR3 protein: CASSLTGGPYNEQFF. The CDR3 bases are TGTGCCAGCAGCCTTACCGGTGGACCCTACAATGAGCAGTTCTTC.

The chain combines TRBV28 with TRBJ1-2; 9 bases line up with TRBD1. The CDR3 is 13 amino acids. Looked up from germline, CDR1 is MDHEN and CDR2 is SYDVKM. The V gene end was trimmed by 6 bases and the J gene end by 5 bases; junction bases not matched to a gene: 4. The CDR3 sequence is CASRDDRGYGYTF. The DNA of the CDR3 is TGTGCCAGCAGAGACGACAGGGGGTATGGCTACACCTTC.

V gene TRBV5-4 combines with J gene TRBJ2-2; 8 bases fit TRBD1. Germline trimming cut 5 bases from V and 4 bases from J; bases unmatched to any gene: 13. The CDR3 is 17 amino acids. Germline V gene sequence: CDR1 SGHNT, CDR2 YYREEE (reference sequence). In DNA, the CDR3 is TGTGCCAGCAGTTCAGGACAGGGAGTCGGTGGCACCGGGGAGCTGTTTTTT. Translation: CASSSGQGVGGTGELFF.

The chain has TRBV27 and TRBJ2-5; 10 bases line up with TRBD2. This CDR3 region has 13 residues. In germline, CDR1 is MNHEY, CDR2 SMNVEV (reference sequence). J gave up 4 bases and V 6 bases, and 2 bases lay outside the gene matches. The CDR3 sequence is CASSWTSGETQYF. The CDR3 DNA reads TGTGCCAGCAGCTGGACTAGCGGAGAGACCCAGTACTTC.

The CDR3 sequence: CASSLIHDGYTF. The CDR3 DNA reads as TGTGCCAGCAGCTTGATCCACGACGGCTACACCTTC. The V and J genes are TRBV5-4 and TRBJ1-2; D unclear. V lost 1 base to trimming and J lost 8 bases, with 9 bases between them. This CDR3 comprises 12 residues. Germline loops: CDR1 SGHNT, CDR2 YYREEE (reference sequence).

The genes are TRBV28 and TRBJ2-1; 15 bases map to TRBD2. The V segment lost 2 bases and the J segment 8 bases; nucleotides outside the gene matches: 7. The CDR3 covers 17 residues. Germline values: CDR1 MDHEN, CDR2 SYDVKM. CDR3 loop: CASSLTGLAGGVDEQFF. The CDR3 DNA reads TGTGCCAGCAGTTTAACCGGACTAGCGGGAGGGGTTGATGAGCAGTTCTTC.

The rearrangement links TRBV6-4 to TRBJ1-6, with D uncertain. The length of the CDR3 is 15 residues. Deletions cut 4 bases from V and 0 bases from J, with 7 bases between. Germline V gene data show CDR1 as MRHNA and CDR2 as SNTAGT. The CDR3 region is CASSVGSSYNSPLHF. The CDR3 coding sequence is TGTGCCAGCAGTGTGGGGAGCTCCTATAATTCACCCCTCCACTTT.

The CDR3 nucleotides read TGTGCCAGCAGCGCCGTCAAAAACATTCAGTACTTC. Translated, it gives CASSAVKNIQYF. The chain couples TRBV7-2 to TRBJ2-4; D is unclear. V dropped 5 bases and J dropped 3 bases, with 5 bases sitting between them. Germline-derived CDR1 and CDR2 are SGHTA and FQGNSA. The CDR3 runs 12 residues.

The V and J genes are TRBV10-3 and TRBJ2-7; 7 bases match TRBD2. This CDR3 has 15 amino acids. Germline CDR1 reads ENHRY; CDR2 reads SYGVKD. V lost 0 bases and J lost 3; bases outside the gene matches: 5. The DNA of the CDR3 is TGTGCCATCAGTGAGTCGACTAGCTCCATCTACGAGCAGTACTTC. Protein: CAISESTSSIYEQYF.

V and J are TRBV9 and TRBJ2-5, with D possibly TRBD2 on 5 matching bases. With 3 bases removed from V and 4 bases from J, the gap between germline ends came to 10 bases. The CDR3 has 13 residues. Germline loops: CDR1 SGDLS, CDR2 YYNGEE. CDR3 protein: CASSGGLTETQYF. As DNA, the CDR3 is TGTGCCAGCAGCGGAGGACTGACAGAGACCCAGTACTTC.

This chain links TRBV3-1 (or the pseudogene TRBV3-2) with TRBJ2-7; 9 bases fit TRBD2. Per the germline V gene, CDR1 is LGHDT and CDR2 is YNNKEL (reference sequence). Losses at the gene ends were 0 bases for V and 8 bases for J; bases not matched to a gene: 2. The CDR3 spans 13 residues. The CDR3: CASSQDGLAKQYF. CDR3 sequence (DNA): TGTGCCAGCAGCCAAGATGGACTAGCGAAGCAGTACTTC.

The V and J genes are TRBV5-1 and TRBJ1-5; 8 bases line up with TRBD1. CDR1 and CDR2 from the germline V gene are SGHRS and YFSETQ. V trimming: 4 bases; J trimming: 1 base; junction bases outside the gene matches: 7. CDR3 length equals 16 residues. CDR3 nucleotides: TGCGCCAGCAGCCCGACAGGGGTTGGGAGCAATCAGCCCCAGCATTTT. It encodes CASSPTGVGSNQPQHF. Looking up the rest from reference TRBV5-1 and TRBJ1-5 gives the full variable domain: KAGVTQTPRYLIKTRGQQVTLSCSPISGHRSVSWYQQTPGQGLQFLFEYFSETQRNKGNFPGRFSGRQFSNSRSEMNVSTLELGDSALYLCASSPTGVGSNQPQHFGDGTRLSIL.

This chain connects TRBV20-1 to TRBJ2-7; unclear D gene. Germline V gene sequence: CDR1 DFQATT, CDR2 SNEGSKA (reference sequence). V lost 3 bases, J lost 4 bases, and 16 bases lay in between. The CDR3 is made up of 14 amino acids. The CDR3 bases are TGCAGTGCTAGTAACTCTTGGTCTCCGTACGAGCAGTACTTC. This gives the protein CSASNSWSPYEQYF.

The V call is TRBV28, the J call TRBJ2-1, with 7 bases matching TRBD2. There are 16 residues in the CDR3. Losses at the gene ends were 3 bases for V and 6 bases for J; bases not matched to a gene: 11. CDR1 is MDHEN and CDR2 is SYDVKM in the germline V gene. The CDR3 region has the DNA TGTGCCAGCAGTTTCCGCGGACGGGAGGACTGCAATGAGCAGTTCTTC. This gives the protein CASSFRGREDCNEQFF.

The CDR3 here is CATSRDRRGGEQYF. CDR3 sequence (DNA): TGTGCCACCAGCAGAGATAGGAGGGGAGGCGAGCAGTACTTC. The J gene is TRBJ2-7, the V gene TRBV15, with D perhaps TRBD2 (6 bases). The germline V gene encodes CDR1 LNHNV and CDR2 YYDKDF (reference sequence). Trimming left V 0 bases short and J 6 bases short, with 12 bases between. The CDR3 is made up of 14 amino acids.

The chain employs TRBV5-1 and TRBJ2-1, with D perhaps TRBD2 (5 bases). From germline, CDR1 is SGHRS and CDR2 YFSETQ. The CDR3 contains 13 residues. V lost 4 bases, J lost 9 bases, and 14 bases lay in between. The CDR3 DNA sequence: TGCGCCAGCAGCCCGGGCGGGCTTGGTGAGCAGTTCTTC. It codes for CASSPGGLGEQFF.

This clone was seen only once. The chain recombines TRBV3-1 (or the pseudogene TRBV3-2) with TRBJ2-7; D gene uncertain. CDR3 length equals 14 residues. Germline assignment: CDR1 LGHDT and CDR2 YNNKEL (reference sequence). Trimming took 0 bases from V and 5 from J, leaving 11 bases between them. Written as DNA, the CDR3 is TGTGCCAGCAGCCAAGAAGGCGGTTCCAACGAGCAGTACTTC. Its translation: CASSQEGGSNEQYF.

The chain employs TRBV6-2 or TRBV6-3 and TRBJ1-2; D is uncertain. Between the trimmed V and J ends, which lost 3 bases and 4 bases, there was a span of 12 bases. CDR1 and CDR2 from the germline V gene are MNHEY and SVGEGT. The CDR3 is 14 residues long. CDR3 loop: CASSYADGSYGYTF. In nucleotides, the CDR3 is TGTGCCAGCAGTTATGCGGACGGATCCTATGGCTACACCTTC.

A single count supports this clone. The CDR3: CASGTGGYTGELFF. The CDR3 region has the DNA TGTGCCAGTGGGACAGGGGGGTACACCGGGGAGCTGTTTTTT. The rearrangement joins TRBV19 to TRBJ2-2, with 11 bases that match TRBD1. CDR1 and CDR2 from the germline V gene are LNHDA and SQIVND (reference sequence). The CDR3 extends over 14 amino acids. The junction had 2 bases not matched to a gene; V was cut back by 8 bases and J by 3 bases.

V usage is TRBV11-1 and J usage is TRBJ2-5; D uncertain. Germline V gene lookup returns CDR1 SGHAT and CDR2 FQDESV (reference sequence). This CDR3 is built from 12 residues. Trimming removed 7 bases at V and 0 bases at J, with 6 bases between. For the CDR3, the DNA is TGTGCCAGCACCCGTAACCAAGAGACCCAGTACTTC. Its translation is CASTRNQETQYF.